This T cell receptor beta chain originates from a study of tumor and adjacent non-tumor tissue in lung cancer. The wider study: The cohort had 12 adenocarcinoma, 2 squamous cell and 1 small cell patients.

The library came from three nested PCR rounds adapted from ARM-PCR protocols. TCRdb called the multiplex PCR reads again in MiXCR, with one record for every CDR3 protein. The sample includes some 120,000 distinct CDR3 sequences, approximately 66% of them seen just once. This clonotype was counted a few times. Its antigen is undetermined. No cell sorting was done before RNA was extracted from the tissue. V lost 4 bases and J lost 1, with 20 bases in between. Germline V gene sequence: CDR1 GTSNPN, CDR2 SVGIG (reference sequence). This CDR3 contains 17 residues. Overall study findings and caveats: Normal lung showed higher cumulative top 100 clone frequency than tumor. Higher tumor TCR diversity was associated with shorter survival.

Material: lung tumor tissue. The chain couples TRBV30 to TRBJ1-5; TRBD1 might be the D (6 bases). The TCR comes from a young man with non-small cell lung cancer. Here the CDR3 reads CAWNSARDMGSNQPQHF. DNA of the CDR3: TGTGCCTGGAATTCCGCTCGGGACATGGGGAGCAATCAGCCCCAGCATTTT.